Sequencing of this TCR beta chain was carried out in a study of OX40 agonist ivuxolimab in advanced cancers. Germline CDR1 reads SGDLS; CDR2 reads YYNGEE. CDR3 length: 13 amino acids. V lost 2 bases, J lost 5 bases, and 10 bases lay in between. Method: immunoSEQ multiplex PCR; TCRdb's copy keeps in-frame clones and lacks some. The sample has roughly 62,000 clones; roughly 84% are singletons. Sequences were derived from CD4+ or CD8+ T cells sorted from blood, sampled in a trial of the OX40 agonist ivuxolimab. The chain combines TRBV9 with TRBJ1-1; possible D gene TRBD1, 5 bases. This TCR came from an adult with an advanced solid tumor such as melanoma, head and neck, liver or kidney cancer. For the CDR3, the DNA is TGTGCCAGCAGCGTGGGGTGGGGGACTGAAGCTTTCTTT. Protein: CASSVGWGTEAFF.